This T cell receptor beta chain was recorded in a study of cytomegalovirus exposure and HLA in healthy donors. Findings and limits, study-wide: The productive fraction for most TCR beta V segments was about 87% or about 30% in an earlier analysis. The classifier was said to identify cytomegalovirus status with high specificity and sensitivity.

Comments on this clone: What it binds is not known.

Germline V lookup: CDR1 PRHDT, CDR2 FYEKMQ (reference sequence). The CDR3 has 15 amino acids. Trimming removed 6 bases at V and 1 base at J, with 16 bases between. The PCR made use of 60 Vbeta and 13 Jbeta primers. Sequencing used immunoSEQ multiplex PCR; TCRdb keeps in-frame clones, though not all of them. Of approximately 150,000 clones listed, 65% to 90% are singletons. What was sequenced was PBMCs. The rearrangement joins TRBV13 to TRBJ2-7; D is ambiguous. This clonotype was obtained from a woman between 25 and 40 years old in good health and CMV-seronegative. CDR3 sequence reads: CASSFTSSPSYEQYF. In DNA form, the CDR3 reads TGTGCCAGCAGTTTTACAAGTTCCCCTTCCTACGAGCAGTACTTC.